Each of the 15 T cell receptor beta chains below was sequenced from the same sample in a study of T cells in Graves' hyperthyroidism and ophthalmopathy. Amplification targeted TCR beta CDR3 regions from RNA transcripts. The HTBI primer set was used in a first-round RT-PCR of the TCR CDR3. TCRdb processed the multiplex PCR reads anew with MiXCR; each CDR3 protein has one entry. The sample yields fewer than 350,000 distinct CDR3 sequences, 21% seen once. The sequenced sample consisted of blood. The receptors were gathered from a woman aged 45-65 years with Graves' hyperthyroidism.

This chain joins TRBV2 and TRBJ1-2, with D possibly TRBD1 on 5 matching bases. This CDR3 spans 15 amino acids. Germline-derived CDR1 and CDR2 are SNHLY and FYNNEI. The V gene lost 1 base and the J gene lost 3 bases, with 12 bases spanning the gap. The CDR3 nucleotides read TGTGCCAGCAGTGAAGTCGGCAGGGCTTACTATGGCTACACCTTC. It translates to CASSEVGRAYYGYTF.

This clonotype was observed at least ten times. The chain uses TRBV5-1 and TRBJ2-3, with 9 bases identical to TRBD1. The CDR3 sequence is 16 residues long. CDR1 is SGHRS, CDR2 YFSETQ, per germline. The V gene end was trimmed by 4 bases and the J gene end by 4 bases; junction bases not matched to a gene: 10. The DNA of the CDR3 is TGCGCCAGCAGCGGGGGGACAGGGTCTGGGGCAGATACGCAGTATTTT. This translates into CASSGGTGSGADTQYF. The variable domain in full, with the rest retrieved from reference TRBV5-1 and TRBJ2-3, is KAGVTQTPRYLIKTRGQQVTLSCSPISGHRSVSWYQQTPGQGLQFLFEYFSETQRNKGNFPGRFSGRQFSNSRSEMNVSTLELGDSALYLCASSGGTGSGADTQYFGPGTRLTVL.

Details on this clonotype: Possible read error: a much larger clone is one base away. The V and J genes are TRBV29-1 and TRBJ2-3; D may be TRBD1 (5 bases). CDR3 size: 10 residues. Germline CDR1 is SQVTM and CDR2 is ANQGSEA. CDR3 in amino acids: CSVGTGTQYF. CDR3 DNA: TGCAGCGTCGGCACAGGTACGCAGTATTTT.

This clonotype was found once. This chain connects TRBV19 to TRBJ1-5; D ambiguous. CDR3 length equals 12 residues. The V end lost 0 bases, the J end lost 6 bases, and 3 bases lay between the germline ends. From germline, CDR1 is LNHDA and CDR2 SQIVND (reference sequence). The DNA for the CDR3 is TGTGCCAGTAGTATAGAAGGTCAGCCCCAGCATTTT. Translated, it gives CASSIEGQPQHF.

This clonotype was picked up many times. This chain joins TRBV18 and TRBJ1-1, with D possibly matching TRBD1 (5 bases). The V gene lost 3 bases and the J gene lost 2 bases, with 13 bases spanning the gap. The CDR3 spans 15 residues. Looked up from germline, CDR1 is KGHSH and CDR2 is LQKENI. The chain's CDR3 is CASSPLQDPNTEAFF. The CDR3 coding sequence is TGTGCCAGCTCACCCCTACAGGACCCTAACACTGAAGCTTTCTTT.

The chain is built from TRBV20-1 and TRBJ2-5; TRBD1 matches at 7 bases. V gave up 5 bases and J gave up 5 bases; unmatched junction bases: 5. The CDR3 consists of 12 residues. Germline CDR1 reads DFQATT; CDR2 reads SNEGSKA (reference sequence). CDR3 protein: CSAYDRAETQYF. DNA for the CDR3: TGCAGTGCTTACGACAGGGCGGAGACCCAGTACTTC.

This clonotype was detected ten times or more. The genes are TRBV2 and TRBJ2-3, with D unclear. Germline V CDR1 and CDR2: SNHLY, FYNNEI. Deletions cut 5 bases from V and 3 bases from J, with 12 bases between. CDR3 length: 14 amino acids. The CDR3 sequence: CASSLPEWTDTQYF. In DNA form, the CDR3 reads TGTGCCAGCAGTCTCCCGGAGTGGACAGATACGCAGTATTTT.

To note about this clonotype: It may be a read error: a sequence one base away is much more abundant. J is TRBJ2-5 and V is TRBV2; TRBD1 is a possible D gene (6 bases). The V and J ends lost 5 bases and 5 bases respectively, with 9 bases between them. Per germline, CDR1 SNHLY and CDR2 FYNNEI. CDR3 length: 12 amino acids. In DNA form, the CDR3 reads TGTGCCAGCAGTTACAGGGTTGAGACCCAGTACTTC. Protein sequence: CASSYRVETQYF.

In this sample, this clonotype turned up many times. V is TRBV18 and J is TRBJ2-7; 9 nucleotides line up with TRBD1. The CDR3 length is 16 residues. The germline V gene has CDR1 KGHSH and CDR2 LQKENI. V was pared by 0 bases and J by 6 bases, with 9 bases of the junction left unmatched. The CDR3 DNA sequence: TGTGCCAGCTCACCACCGATTGGACAGGGGCTTCGCGAGCAGTACTTC. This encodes CASSPPIGQGLREQYF.

CDR3 region: CASRSGTATMYTQYF. As DNA, the CDR3 is TGTGCCAGCAGGTCCGGGACAGCCACGATGTATACGCAGTATTTT. This chain connects TRBV6-2 or TRBV6-3 to TRBJ2-3, with 7 positions matching TRBD1. The CDR3 has 15 amino acids. The trim removed 6 bases at V and 7 bases at J, leaving 13 bases unmatched. Germline CDR1 and CDR2: MNHEY and SVGEGT.

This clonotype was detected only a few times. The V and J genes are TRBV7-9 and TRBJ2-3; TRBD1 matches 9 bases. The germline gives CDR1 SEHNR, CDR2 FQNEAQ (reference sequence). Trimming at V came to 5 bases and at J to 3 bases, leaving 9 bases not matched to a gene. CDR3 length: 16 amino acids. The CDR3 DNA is TGTGCCAGCAGCACCCCCGGGACAGGGTTGACAGATACGCAGTATTTT. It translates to CASSTPGTGLTDTQYF.

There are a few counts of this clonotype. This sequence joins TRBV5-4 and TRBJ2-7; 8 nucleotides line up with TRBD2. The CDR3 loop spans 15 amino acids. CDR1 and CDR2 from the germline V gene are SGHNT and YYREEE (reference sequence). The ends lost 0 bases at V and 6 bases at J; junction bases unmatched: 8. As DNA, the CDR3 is TGTGCCAGCAGCTTGGTCGGGACTAGACCAGGCGAGCAGTACTTC. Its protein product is CASSLVGTRPGEQYF.

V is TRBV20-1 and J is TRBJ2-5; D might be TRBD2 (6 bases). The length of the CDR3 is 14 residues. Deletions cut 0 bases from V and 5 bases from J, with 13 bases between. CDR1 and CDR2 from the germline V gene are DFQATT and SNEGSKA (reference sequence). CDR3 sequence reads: CSARDGGGDETQYF. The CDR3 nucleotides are TGCAGTGCTAGAGATGGTGGAGGGGATGAGACCCAGTACTTC.

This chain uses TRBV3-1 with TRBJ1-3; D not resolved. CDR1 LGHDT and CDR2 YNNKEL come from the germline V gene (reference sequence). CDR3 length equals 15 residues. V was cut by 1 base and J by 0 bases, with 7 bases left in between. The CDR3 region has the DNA TGTGCCAGCAGCCAAGGGGTAGGCTCTGGAAACACCATATATTTT. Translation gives CASSQGVGSGNTIYF.

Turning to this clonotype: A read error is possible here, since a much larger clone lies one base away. The CDR3 sequence: CASSPGRHNCGYTF. The CDR3 DNA reads TGTGCCAGTAGCCCGGGACGGCACAACTGTGGCTACACCTTC. J is TRBJ1-2 and V is TRBV19; a possible D gene is TRBD1 (5 bases). The CDR3 covers 14 residues. CDR1 and CDR2 from the germline V gene are LNHDA and SQIVND (reference sequence).